The next 2 T cell receptor beta chains were all read from a single sample in a study of blood T cell repertoires in COVID-19. TCRdb's table, derived via immunoSEQ multiplex PCR, lists solely in-frame clones and lacks some. The table records about 140,000 clones, roughly 87% of them present only once. Input material: peripheral blood. These receptors came from a woman aged 45-65 years with acute or convalescent COVID-19.

J is TRBJ2-1 and V is TRBV7-3, with 11 nucleotides matching TRBD2. Germline V gives CDR1 SGHTA, CDR2 FQGTGA. This CDR3 region has 14 residues. Unmatched junction bases numbered 2, after V lost 3 bases and J lost 7 bases. DNA for the CDR3: TGTGCCAGCAGCTTGGGACTAGCGGCGAATGAGCAGTTCTTC. Encoded protein: CASSLGLAANEQFF.

V is TRBV6-4 and J is TRBJ1-2; D unresolved. The CDR3 is 14 residues long. Trimming cost V 7 bases and J 4 bases, with 16 bases left between them. Germline assignment: CDR1 MRHNA and CDR2 SNTAGT. CDR3 sequence: CASKRSREGYGYTF. The CDR3, as DNA: TGTGCCAGCAAGCGCAGCCGGGAGGGCTATGGCTACACCTTC.